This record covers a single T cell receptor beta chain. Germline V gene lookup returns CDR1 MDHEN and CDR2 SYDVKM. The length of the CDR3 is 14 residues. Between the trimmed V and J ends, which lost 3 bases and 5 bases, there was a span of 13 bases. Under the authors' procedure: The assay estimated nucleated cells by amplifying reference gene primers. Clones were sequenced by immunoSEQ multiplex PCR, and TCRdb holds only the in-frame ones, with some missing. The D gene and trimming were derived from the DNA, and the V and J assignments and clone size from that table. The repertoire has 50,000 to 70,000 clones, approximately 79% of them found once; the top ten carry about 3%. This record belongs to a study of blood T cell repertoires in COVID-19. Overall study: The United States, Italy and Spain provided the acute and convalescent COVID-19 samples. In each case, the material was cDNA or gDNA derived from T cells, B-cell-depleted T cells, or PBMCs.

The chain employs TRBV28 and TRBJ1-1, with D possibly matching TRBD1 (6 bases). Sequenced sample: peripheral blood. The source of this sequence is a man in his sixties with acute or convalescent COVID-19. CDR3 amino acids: CASSFRGRTTEAFF. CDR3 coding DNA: TGTGCCAGCAGTTTCAGGGGTCGGACGACTGAAGCTTTCTTT.